The 14 T cell receptor beta chains below all came from one sample that was sequenced in a study of cytomegalovirus exposure and HLA in healthy donors. PCR amplification relied on 60 Vbeta primers (plus 13 Jbeta primers). Clones were read by immunoSEQ multiplex PCR, and TCRdb kept only the in-frame ones, dropping some. Here the sample spans around 150,000 clones, around 79% being singletons. The sample was PBMCs. The receptor set was obtained from a human donor in good health.

This sequence joins TRBV7-8 and TRBJ2-7; TRBD1 aligns across 7 bases. In germline, CDR1 is SGHVS, CDR2 FQNEAQ. This CDR3 is built from 13 residues. Losses at the gene ends were 5 bases for V and 5 bases for J; bases not matched to a gene: 6. The CDR3 nucleotides are TGTGCCAGCAGCCCGACAGGGATCCACGAGCAGTACTTC. Protein product: CASSPTGIHEQYF.

This chain uses TRBV5-8 with TRBJ2-5; 7 bases align to TRBD1. The germline CDR1 and CDR2 sequences are SGHTS and YDEGEE. The V and J ends lost 1 base and 5 bases, in that order; junction bases with no gene match: 11. The CDR3 runs 16 residues. The CDR3 DNA reads TGTGCCAGCAGCTTGATAGTAAGCAGGGGGAGTGAGACCCAGTACTTC. This encodes CASSLIVSRGSETQYF.

The chain couples TRBV28 to TRBJ2-7; 7 bases align to TRBD2. CDR3 size: 14 residues. Germline trimming cut 1 base from V and 6 bases from J; bases unmatched to any gene: 6. The germline CDR1 and CDR2 sequences are MDHEN and SYDVKM. CDR3 in amino acids: CASSLLAGDAEQYF. CDR3 nucleotides: TGTGCCAGCAGTTTATTGGCGGGGGACGCCGAGCAGTACTTC.

This clone was seen just once. The chain carries TRBV18 and TRBJ2-1; 10 bases are a match to TRBD2. The CDR3 extends over 16 amino acids. V lost 6 bases, J lost 7 bases, and 12 bases stayed unmatched. Germline-derived CDR1 and CDR2 are KGHSH and LQKENI. The chain's CDR3 is CASSQPAGGLNNEQFF. The CDR3 DNA is TGTGCCAGCTCGCAACCAGCGGGAGGGCTGAATAATGAGCAGTTCTTC.

V and J are TRBV5-1 and TRBJ1-2; D is unclear. The CDR3 runs to 15 residues. The V gene lost 0 bases and the J gene lost 2 bases, with 11 bases spanning the gap. Germline values: CDR1 SGHRS, CDR2 YFSETQ. The CDR3 protein is CASSLAPTDNYGYTF. The CDR3 DNA sequence: TGCGCCAGCAGCTTGGCCCCTACAGACAACTATGGCTACACCTTC.

CDR3 protein: CASSMGANTYEQYF. The CDR3 nucleotides are TGTGCCAGTAGTATGGGGGCCAATACCTACGAGCAGTACTTC. The chain carries TRBV19 and TRBJ2-7, with a weak D call TRBD1 (6 bases). V was pared by 3 bases and J by 2 bases, with 11 bases between. CDR3 size: 14 residues. Germline CDR1 is LNHDA and CDR2 is SQIVND (reference sequence). Based on the CDR3 plus reference TRBV19 and TRBJ2-7, the full variable domain is DGGITQSPKYLFRKEGQNVTLSCEQNLNHDAMYWYRQDPGQGLRLIYYSQIVNDFQKGDIAEGYSVSREKKESFPLTVTSAQKNPTAFYLCASSMGANTYEQYFGPGTRLTVT.

CDR3 protein: CASSLTNSYEQYF. The CDR3 coding sequence is TGTGCCAGCAGCTTGACAAACTCCTACGAGCAGTACTTC. The chain couples TRBV5-6 to TRBJ2-7; D not resolved. CDR3 size: 13 residues. CDR1 and CDR2 (germline): SGHDT, YYEEEE. V was pared by 1 base and J by 0 bases, with 5 bases between.

The genes are TRBV19 and TRBJ1-6; D not certain. The germline CDR1 and CDR2 sequences are LNHDA and SQIVND (reference sequence). Trimming took 6 bases from V and 10 from J, leaving 19 bases between them. This CDR3 region has 15 residues. The CDR3: CASRSGRTTPSPLHF. The CDR3 DNA reads as TGTGCCAGTAGAAGCGGACGGACCACCCCGTCACCCCTCCACTTT.

This clone is a singleton in its sample. V gene TRBV25-1 combines with J gene TRBJ2-7, with 12 bases that match TRBD2. The CDR3 totals 17 residues. The V and J ends lost 3 bases and 5 bases, in that order; junction bases with no gene match: 11. Germline assignment: CDR1 MGHDK and CDR2 SYGVNS. In DNA, the CDR3 is TGTGCCAGCAGTGATCATATCGGACTAGCGGGGAGAAACGAGCAGTACTTC. This gives the protein CASSDHIGLAGRNEQYF.

V usage is TRBV11-2 and J usage is TRBJ2-1, with 10 nucleotides matching TRBD1. V shed 1 base, J shed 1 base, and the junction held 4 bases outside the gene matches. CDR1 and CDR2 from the germline V gene are SGHAT and FQNNGV. The CDR3 extends over 17 amino acids. DNA of the CDR3: TGTGCCAGCAGCTTAGGGGCGGGACAGGGGTCCTACAATGAGCAGTTCTTC. Translating gives CASSLGAGQGSYNEQFF.

The chain uses TRBV29-1 and TRBJ2-3, with a weak D call TRBD1 (5 bases). V lost 7 bases to trimming and J lost 2 bases, with 10 bases between them. The CDR3 runs 12 residues. Germline V gene sequence: CDR1 SQVTM, CDR2 ANQGSEA. CDR3 nucleotide sequence: TGCAGCGCCGCGACAGACACAGATACGCAGTATTTT. Amino acid sequence: CSAATDTDTQYF.

This clone was counted a few times. The chain couples TRBV27 to TRBJ2-1; TRBD2 aligns across 9 bases. Germline CDR1 reads MNHEY; CDR2 reads SMNVEV (reference sequence). CDR3 length equals 17 residues. The V gene end was trimmed by 8 bases and the J gene end by 4 bases; junction bases not matched to a gene: 15. CDR3 residues: CASPEGAGGPKYNEQFF. The CDR3, as DNA: TGTGCCAGCCCTGAGGGGGCGGGAGGGCCCAAATACAATGAGCAGTTCTTC.

The chain joins TRBV7-9 to TRBJ1-1, with 9 bases lining up with TRBD1. V lost 3 bases to trimming and J lost 5 bases; unmatched junction nucleotides: 7. Germline V gene sequence: CDR1 SEHNR, CDR2 FQNEAQ (reference sequence). The CDR3 has 15 residues. The CDR3 DNA sequence: TGTGCCAGCAGCTTGGGTCGACAGGGGGTGACTGAAGCTTTCTTT. Its protein is CASSLGRQGVTEAFF.

The gene calls are TRBV7-8 and TRBJ2-1, with TRBD2 matching over 11 bases. The CDR3 consists of 18 residues. Germline V CDR1 and CDR2: SGHVS, FQNEAQ. Unmatched junction bases numbered 12, after V lost 4 bases and J lost 4 bases. CDR3 in amino acids: CASSSTSGVAFAYNEQFF. Written as DNA, the CDR3 is TGTGCCAGCAGCTCGACTAGCGGGGTAGCCTTTGCGTACAATGAGCAGTTCTTC. Together with reference TRBV7-8 and TRBJ2-1, the CDR3 gives the full variable domain: GAGVSQSPRYKVAKRGQDVALRCDPISGHVSLFWYQQALGQGPEFLTYFQNEAQLDKSGLPSDRFFAERPEGSVSTLKIQRTQQEDSAVYLCASSSTSGVAFAYNEQFFGPGTRLTVL.